The clone carrying this T cell receptor beta chain came up a few times. The antigen is undetermined. This sample is part of a study of T cell repertoires in cytomegalovirus infection. Study details: It was recently identified HLA-C-restricted and well-studied HLA-B-restricted CMV epitopes that the study used. Public TCR beta signatures provided an indication of both CMV infection and a matching HLA type.

Study-level points and caveats: HLA-C-restricted CMV-specific TCR beta clonotypes were dominant in the ex vivo response. Carriers of CMV and the relevant HLA type were discriminated by public TCR beta frequency.

One entry per CDR3 protein results from TCRdb running MiXCR on the reads. The table includes about 500,000 distinct CDR3 sequences, around 30% detected once. With 5 bases removed from V and 3 bases from J, the gap between germline ends came to 10 bases. Looked up from germline, CDR1 is SGHTA and CDR2 is FQGNSA. The CDR3 spans 13 residues. The clonotype originates from a human donor in good health (CMV status not recorded). Some clones in this sample may be carry-over from other donors' samples. This chain joins TRBV7-2 and TRBJ2-5; D perhaps matches TRBD2 (6 bases). The sample consisted of cultured PBMCs, taken from culture after CMV antigen stimulation. CDR3 amino acids: CASSPRTKETQYF. DNA for the CDR3: TGTGCCAGCAGCCCTCGGACTAAAGAGACCCAGTACTTC.